The following is a TCR beta chain sequence with its context. Germline values: CDR1 GTSNPN, CDR2 SVGIG (reference sequence). V trimming: 4 bases; J trimming: 4 bases; junction bases outside the gene matches: 5. The CDR3 is made up of 13 amino acids. The sample originates from a study of blood T cell repertoires in COVID-19. Overall study: There were acute and convalescent COVID-19 samples, and they came from the United States, Italy and Spain. The cDNA or gDNA used as material had been derived from T cells, B-cell-depleted T cells, or PBMCs.

In the authors' workflow: The authors estimated nucleated cell counts from reference gene primer amplification. Assay used: immunoSEQ multiplex PCR; TCRdb lists only in-frame clones, some missing. That table supplies the V and J calls and clone size; D and trimming were determined from the DNA. The data show about 190,000 clones, 70% to 90% seen once. Input material: peripheral blood. The chain is built from TRBV30 and TRBJ2-7, with 9 bases fitting TRBD1. This TCR was recovered from a woman in her thirties or forties who had recovered from COVID-19. The CDR3 DNA reads as TGTGCCTGGACAAAACAGGGGGCTTACGAGCAGTACTTC. It encodes CAWTKQGAYEQYF.